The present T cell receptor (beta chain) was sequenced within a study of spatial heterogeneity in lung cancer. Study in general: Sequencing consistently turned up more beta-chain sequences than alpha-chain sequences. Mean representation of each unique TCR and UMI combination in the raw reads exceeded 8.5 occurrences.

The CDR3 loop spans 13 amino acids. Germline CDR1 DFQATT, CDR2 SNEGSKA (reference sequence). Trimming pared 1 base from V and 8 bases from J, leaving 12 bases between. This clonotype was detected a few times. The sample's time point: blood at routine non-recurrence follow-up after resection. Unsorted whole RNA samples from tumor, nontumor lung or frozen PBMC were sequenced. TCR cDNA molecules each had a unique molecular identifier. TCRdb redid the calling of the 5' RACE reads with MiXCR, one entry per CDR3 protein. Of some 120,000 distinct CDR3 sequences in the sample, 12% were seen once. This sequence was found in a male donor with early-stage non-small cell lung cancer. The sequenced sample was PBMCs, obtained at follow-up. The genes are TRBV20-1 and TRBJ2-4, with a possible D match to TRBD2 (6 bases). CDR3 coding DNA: TGCAGTGCTAGAGTCGGAGGGACGGACATTCAGTACTTC. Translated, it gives CSARVGGTDIQYF.